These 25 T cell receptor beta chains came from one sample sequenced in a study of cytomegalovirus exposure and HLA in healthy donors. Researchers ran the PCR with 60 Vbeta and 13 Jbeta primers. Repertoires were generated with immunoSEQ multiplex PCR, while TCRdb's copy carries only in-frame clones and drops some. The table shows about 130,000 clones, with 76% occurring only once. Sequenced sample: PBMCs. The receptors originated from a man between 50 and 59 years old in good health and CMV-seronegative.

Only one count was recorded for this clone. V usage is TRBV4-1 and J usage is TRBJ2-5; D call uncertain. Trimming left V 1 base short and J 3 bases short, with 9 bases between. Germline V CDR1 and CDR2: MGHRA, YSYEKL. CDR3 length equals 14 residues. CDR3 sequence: CASSQGGLKETQYF. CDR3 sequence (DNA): TGCGCCAGCAGCCAAGGCGGCCTGAAAGAGACCCAGTACTTC.

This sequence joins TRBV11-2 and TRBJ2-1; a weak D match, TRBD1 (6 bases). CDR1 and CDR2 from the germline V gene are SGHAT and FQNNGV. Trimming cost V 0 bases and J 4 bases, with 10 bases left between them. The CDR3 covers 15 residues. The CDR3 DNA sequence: TGTGCCAGCAGCTTAGACGGACAGTTTTACAATGAGCAGTTCTTC. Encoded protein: CASSLDGQFYNEQFF. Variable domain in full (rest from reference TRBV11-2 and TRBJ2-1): EAGVAQSPRYKIIEKRQSVAFWCNPISGHATLYWYQQILGQGPKLLIQFQNNGVVDDSQLPKDRFSAERLKGVDSTLKIQPAKLEDSAVYLCASSLDGQFYNEQFFGPGTRLTVL.

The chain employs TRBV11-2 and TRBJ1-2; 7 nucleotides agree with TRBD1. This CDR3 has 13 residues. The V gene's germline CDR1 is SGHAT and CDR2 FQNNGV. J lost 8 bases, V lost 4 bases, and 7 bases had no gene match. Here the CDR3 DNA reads TGTGCCAGCAGCTCGACAGGGCGTTGGGGCTACACCTTC. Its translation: CASSSTGRWGYTF.

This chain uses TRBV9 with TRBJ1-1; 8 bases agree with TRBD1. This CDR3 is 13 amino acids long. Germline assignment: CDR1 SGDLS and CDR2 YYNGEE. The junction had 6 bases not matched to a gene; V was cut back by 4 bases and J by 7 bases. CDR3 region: CASSSGQGGEAFF. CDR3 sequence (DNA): TGTGCCAGCAGCTCCGGACAGGGCGGTGAAGCTTTCTTT.

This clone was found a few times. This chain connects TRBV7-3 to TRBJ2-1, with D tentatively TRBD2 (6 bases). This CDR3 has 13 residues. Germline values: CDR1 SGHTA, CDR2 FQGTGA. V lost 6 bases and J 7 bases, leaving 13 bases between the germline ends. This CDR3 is CASSFRGRNEQFF. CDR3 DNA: TGTGCCAGCAGTTTCCGGGGGAGGAATGAGCAGTTCTTC. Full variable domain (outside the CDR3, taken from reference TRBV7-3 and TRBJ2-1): GAGVSQTPSNKVTEKGKYVELRCDPISGHTALYWYRQSLGQGPEFLIYFQGTGAADDSGLPNDRFFAVRPEGSVSTLKIQRTERGDSAVYLCASSFRGRNEQFFGPGTRLTVL.

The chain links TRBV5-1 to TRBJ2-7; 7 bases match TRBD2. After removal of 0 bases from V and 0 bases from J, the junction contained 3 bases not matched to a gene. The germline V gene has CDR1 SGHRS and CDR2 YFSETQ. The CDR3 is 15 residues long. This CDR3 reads CASSLDLADSYEQYF. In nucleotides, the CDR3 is TGCGCCAGCAGCTTGGACCTAGCGGACTCCTACGAGCAGTACTTC. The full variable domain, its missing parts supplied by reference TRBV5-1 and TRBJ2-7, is KAGVTQTPRYLIKTRGQQVTLSCSPISGHRSVSWYQQTPGQGLQFLFEYFSETQRNKGNFPGRFSGRQFSNSRSEMNVSTLELGDSALYLCASSLDLADSYEQYFGPGTRLTVT.

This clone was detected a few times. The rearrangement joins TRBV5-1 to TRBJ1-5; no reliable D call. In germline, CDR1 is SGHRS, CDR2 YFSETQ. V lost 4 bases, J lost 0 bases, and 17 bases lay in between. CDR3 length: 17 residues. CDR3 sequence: CASSPGELTYSNQPQHF. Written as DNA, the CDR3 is TGCGCCAGCAGCCCTGGGGAGTTGACCTATAGCAATCAGCCCCAGCATTTT.

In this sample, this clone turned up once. The CDR3 DNA is TGTGCCAGCAGTGAATATCGGGGACAGGGTTACGAGCAGTACTTC. Its translation: CASSEYRGQGYEQYF. The chain links TRBV25-1 to TRBJ2-7; 9 bases match TRBD1. V trimming: 0 bases; J trimming: 4 bases; junction bases outside the gene matches: 4. CDR1 is MGHDK and CDR2 is SYGVNS in the germline V gene. The CDR3 is 15 amino acids.

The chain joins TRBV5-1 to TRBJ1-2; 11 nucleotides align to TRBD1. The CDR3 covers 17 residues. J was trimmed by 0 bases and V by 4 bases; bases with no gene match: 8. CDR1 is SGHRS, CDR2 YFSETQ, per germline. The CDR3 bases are TGCGCCAGCAGCGAAGGGACAGGGGGGTTCACTAACTATGGCTACACCTTC. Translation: CASSEGTGGFTNYGYTF.

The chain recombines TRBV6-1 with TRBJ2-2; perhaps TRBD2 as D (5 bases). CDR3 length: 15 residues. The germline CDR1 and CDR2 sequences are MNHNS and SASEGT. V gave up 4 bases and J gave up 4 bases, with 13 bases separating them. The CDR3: CASSVKLVGTGELFF. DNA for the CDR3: TGTGCCAGCAGTGTAAAACTAGTCGGCACCGGGGAGCTGTTTTTT.

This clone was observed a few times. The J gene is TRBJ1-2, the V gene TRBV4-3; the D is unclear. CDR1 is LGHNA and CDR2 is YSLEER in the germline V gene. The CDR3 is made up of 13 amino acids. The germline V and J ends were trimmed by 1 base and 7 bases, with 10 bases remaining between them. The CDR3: CASSQGRGGGYTF. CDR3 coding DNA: TGCGCCAGCAGCCAAGGGAGAGGTGGTGGCTACACCTTC.

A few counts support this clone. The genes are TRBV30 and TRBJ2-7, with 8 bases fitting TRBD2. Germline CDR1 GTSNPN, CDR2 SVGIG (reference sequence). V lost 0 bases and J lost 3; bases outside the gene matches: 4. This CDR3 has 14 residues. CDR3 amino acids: CAWSVGSGSYEQYF. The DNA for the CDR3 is TGTGCCTGGAGTGTAGGGAGCGGGAGCTACGAGCAGTACTTC.

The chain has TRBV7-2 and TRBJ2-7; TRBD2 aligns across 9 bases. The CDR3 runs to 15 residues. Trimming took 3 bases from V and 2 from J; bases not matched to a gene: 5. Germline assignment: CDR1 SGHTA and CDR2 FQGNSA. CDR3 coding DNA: TGTGCCAGCAGCTTCAACGGGACTAGCACCTACGAGCAGTACGTC. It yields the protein CASSFNGTSTYEQYV.

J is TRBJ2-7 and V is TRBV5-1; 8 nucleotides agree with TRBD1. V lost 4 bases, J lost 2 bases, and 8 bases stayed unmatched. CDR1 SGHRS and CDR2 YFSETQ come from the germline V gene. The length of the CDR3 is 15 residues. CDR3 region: CASSLTGTGPYEQYV. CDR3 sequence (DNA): TGCGCCAGCAGCCTAACCGGGACAGGACCCTACGAGCAGTACGTC.

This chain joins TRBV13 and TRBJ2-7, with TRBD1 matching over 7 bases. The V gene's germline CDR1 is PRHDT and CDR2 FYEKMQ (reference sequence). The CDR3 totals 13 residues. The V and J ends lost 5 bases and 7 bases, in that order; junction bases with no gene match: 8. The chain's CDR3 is CASSRDSPREQYF. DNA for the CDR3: TGTGCCAGCAGCCGGGACAGCCCGAGAGAGCAGTACTTC.

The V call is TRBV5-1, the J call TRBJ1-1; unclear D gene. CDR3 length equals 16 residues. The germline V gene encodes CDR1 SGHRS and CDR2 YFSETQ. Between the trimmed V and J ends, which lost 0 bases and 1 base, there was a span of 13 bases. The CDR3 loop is CASSLDRLGKNTEAFF. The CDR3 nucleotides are TGCGCCAGCAGCTTGGACAGACTCGGGAAGAACACTGAAGCTTTCTTT.

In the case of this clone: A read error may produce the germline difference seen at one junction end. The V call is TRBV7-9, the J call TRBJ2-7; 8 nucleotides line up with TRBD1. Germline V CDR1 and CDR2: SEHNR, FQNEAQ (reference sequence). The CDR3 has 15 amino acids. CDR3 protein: CSSSLTFRGQGEQYF. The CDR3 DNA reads TGTTCCAGCAGCTTGACCTTCAGGGGGCAGGGCGAGCAGTACTTC.

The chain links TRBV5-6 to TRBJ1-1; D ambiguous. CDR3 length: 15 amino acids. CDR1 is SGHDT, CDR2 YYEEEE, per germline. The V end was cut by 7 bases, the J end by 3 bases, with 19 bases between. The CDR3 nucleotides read TGTGCCAGCCTCCGGGGTAATGTTTGGGACACTGAAGCTTTCTTT. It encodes CASLRGNVWDTEAFF.

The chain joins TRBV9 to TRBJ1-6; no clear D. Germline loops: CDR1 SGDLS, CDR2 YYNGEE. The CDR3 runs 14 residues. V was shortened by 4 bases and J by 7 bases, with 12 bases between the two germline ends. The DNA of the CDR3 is TGTGCCAGCAGCCCACACACCGGGAATTCACCCCTCCACTTT. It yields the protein CASSPHTGNSPLHF.

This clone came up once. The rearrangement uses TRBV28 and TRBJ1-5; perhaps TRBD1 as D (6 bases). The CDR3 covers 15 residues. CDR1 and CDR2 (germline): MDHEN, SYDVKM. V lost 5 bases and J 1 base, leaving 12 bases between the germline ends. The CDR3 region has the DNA TGTGCCAGCAGTACTCAGGGGAACAGCAATCAGCCCCAGCATTTT. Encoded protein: CASSTQGNSNQPQHF.

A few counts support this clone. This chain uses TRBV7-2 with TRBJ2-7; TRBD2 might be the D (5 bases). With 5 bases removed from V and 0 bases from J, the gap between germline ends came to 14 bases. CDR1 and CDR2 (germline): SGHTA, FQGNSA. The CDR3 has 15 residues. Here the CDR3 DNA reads TGTGCCAGCAGCCCTTCCGGACTGGCCTCCTACGAGCAGTACGTC. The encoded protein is CASSPSGLASYEQYV.

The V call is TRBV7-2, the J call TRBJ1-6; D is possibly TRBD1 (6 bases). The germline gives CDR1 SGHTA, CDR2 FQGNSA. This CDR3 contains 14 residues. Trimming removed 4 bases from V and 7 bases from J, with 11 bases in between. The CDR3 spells CASSSGQLNSPLHF. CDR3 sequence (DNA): TGTGCCAGCAGCTCCGGACAGTTGAATTCACCCCTCCACTTT.

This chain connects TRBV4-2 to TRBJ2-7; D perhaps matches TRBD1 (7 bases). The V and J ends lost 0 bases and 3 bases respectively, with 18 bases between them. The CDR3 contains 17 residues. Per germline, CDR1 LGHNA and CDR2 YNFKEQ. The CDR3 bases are TGTGCCAGCAGCCAAGATACCCTACAGGGGCGGGGCTACGAGCAGTACTTC. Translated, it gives CASSQDTLQGRGYEQYF.

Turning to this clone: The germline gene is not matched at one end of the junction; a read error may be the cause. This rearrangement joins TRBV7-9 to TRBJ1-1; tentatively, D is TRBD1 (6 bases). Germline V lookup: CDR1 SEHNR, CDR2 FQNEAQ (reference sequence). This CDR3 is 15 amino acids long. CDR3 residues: CSSSPGGGDGTEAFF. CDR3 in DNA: TGTTCCAGCAGCCCCGGGGGGGGCGATGGGACTGAAGCTTTCTTT.

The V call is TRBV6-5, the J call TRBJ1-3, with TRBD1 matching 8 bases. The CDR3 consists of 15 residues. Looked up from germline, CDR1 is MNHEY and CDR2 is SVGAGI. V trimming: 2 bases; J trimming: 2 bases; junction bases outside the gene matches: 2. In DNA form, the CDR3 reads TGTGCCAGCAGTTACAAGACAGGGGCTGGAAACACCATATATTTT. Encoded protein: CASSYKTGAGNTIYF.